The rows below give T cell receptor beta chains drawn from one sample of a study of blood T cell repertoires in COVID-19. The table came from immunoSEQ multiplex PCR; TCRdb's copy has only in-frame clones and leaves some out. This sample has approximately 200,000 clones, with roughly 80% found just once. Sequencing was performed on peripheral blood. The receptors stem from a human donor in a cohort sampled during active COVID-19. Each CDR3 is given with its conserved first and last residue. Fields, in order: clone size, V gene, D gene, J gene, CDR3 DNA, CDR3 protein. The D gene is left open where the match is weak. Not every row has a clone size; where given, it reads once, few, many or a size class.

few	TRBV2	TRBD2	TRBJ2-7	TGTGCCAGCAGTGAAAGTCATAGCGGGAGTTTTGCGTACGAGCAGTACTTC	CASSESHSGSFAYEQYF
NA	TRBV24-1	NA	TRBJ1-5	TGTGCCACCAGTGGGAGGGGAAATCAGCCCCAGCATTTT	CATSGRGNQPQHF
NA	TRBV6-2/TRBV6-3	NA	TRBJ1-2	TGTGCCAGCAGTTACGGGGCGGATGGCTACACCTTC	CASSYGADGYTF
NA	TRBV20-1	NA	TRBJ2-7	TGCAGTGTGGGCCTCTCCTACGAGCAGTACTTC	CSVGLSYEQYF
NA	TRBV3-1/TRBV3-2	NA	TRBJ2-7	TGTGCCAGCAGCCAAGCAACCGGGATCGGCTACGAGCAGTACTTC	CASSQATGIGYEQYF
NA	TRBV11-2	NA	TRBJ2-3	TGTGCCAGCAGCTTACTTGGAGGTCCCCCCACAGATACGCAGTATTTT	CASSLLGGPPTDTQYF
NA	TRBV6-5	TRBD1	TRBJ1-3	TGTGCCAGCATCGCTTCAGGGGGTGGAGGAAACACCATATATTTT	CASIASGGGGNTIYF
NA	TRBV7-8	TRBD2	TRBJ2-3	TGTGCCAGCAGCTTCGGGGCTAGCGGGGGAATGACAGATACGCAGTATTTT	CASSFGASGGMTDTQYF
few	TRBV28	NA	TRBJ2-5	TGTGCCAGCAGTTTAACCCCCCGCGGGGAGACCCAGTACTTC	CASSLTPRGETQYF
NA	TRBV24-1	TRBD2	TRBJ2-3	TGTGCCACCAGTGACCCGCCGGGGGACTACACAGATACGCAGTATTTT	CATSDPPGDYTDTQYF
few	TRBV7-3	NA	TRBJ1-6	TGTGCCAGCAGCTTAGAAAGGGGCGGTAATTCACCCCTCCACTTT	CASSLERGGNSPLHF
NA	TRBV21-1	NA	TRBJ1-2	TGTGCCAGCAGCAAAGCGCAAGGGACAGAAGCCTATGGCTACACCTTC	CASSKAQGTEAYGYTF
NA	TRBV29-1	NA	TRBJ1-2	TGCAGCGCCACGGACAGTAACTATGGCTACACCTTC	CSATDSNYGYTF
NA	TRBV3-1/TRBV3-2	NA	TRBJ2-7	TGTGCCAGCAGCCAAGGATTCTACGGGAGCTACGAGCAGTACTTC	CASSQGFYGSYEQYF
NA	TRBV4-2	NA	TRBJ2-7	TGTGCCAGCAGCCAGACAGGCAACTACGAGCAGTACTTC	CASSQTGNYEQYF
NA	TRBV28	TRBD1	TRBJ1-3	TGTGCCAGCACCCCTCCTAGGGACAGGAGCGGAAACACCATATATTTT	CASTPPRDRSGNTIYF
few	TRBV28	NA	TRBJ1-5	TGTGCCAGCAGTTCAGGGGATCAGCCCCAGCATTTT	CASSSGDQPQHF
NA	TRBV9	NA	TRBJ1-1	TGTGCCAGCAGCGTAGCTCTCGGGACTGAAGCTTTCTTT	CASSVALGTEAFF
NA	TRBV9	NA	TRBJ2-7	TGTGCCAGCAGCGTAGATACGGGGTACTACGAGCAGTACTTC	CASSVDTGYYEQYF
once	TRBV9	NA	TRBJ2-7	TGTGCCAGCAGCGTAGTGAGGAGGGTCCACGAGCAGTACTTC	CASSVVRRVHEQYF
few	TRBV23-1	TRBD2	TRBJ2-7	TGCGCCAGCAGCCCATTCGGCGGGAGCTCCTACGAGCAGTACTTC	CASSPFGGSSYEQYF
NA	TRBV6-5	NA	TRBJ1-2	TGTGCCAGCAGAGTTTTACGGGACTATGGCTACACCTTC	CASRVLRDYGYTF
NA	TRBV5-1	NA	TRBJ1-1	TGCGCCAGCAGCTTGGGTCGGGTGAACACTGAAGCTTTCTTT	CASSLGRVNTEAFF
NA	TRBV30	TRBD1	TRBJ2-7	TGTGCCTGGAGTGGGGACAGGGATTACTCCTACGAGCAGTACTTC	CAWSGDRDYSYEQYF
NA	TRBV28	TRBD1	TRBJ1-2	TGTGCCAGCAGTGCTCGGCGGGACAGGGGTCACTATGGCTACACCTTC	CASSARRDRGHYGYTF
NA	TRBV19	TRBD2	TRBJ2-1	TGTGCCAGTAGTGCCCTAGCGGGGACCTACAATGAGCAGTTCTTC	CASSALAGTYNEQFF
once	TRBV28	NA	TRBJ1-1	TGTGCCAGCAGGTCACAGGGTACTGAAGCTTTCTTT	CASRSQGTEAFF
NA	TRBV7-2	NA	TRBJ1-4	TGTGCCAGCAGCCCGACACGGAAAAATGAAAAACTGTTTTTT	CASSPTRKNEKLFF
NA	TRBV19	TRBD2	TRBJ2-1	TGTGCCAGTTCTCGGGGGGGCCGCCACTACAATGAGCAGTTCTTC	CASSRGGRHYNEQFF
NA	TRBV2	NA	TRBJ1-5	TGTGCCAGCAGCGTCGGGACTACGGGAAGCAATCAGCCCCAGCATTTT	CASSVGTTGSNQPQHF
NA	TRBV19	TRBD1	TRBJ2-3	TGTGCCAGTAGTTTACGGCTTACCGGGACAGGGGGCGCGGGGACAGATACGCAGTATTTT	CASSLRLTGTGGAGTDTQYF
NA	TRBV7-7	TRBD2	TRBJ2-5	TGTGCCAGCAGCTTAGCACTAGCGGGAAGGGAGACCCAGTACTTC	CASSLALAGRETQYF
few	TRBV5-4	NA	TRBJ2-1	TGTGCCAGCAGCCCGGAGAGCTACAATGAGCAGTTCTTC	CASSPESYNEQFF
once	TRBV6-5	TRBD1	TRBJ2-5	TGTGCCGGCAGTCCCAGACAGGGGAGAGAGACCCAGTACTTC	CAGSPRQGRETQYF
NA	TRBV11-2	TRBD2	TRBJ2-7	TGTGCCAGCAGCTTCCTACTAGCGGGAGCTGACGAGCAGTACTTC	CASSFLLAGADEQYF
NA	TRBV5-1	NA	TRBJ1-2	TGCGCCAGCAGTTTGGGGGCAGGGGCAATGGGCTACACCTTC	CASSLGAGAMGYTF
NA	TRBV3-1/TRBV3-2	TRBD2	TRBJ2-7	TGTGCCAGCAGCCCGAGGACTAGCGGGGGTTCCTACGAGCAGTACTTC	CASSPRTSGGSYEQYF
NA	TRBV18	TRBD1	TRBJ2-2	TGTGCCAGCTCACCACTAGGACAGGCCGGGGAGCTGTTTTTT	CASSPLGQAGELFF
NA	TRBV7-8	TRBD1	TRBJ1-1	TGTGCCAGCAGCCTAATCAGGACAGGGGGCACTGAAGCTTTCTTT	CASSLIRTGGTEAFF
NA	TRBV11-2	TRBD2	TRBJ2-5	TGTGCCAGCAGCTATAGCGGGAGCGGAGAGACCCAGTACTTC	CASSYSGSGETQYF
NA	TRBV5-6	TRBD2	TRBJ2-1	TGTGCCAGCAGTCGGACTAGCGGCAATGAGCAGTTCTTC	CASSRTSGNEQFF
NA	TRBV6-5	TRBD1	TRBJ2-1	TGTGCCAGCAGTTACTCGGGGACAGGGGCCAATGAGCAGTTCTTC	CASSYSGTGANEQFF
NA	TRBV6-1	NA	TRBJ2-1	TGTGCCAGCAGTGAATTACCCCGGTCGGATGAGCAGTTCTTC	CASSELPRSDEQFF
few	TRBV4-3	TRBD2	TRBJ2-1	TGCGCCAGCAGCCAACAAGCGGGAGGGTTCTCCTACAATGAGCAGTTCTTC	CASSQQAGGFSYNEQFF
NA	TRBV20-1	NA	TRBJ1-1	TGCAGTGCTATCAGGAACACTGAAGCTTTCTTT	CSAIRNTEAFF